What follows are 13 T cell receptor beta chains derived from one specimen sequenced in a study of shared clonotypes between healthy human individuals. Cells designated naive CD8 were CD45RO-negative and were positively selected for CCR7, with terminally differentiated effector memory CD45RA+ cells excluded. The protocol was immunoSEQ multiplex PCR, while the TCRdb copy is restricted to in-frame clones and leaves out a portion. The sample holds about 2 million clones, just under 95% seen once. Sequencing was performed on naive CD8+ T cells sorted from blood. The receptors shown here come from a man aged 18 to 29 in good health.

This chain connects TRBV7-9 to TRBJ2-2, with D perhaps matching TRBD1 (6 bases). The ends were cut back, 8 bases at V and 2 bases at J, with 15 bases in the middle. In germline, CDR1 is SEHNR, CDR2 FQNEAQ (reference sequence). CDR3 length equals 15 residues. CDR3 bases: TGTGCCAGCGGAGGAGAGGACAGCAACACCGGGGAGCTGTTTTTT. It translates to CASGGEDSNTGELFF.

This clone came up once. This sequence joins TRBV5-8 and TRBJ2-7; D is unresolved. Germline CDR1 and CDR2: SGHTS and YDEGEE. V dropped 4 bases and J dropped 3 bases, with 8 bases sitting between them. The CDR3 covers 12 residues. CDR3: CASSLPLYEQYF. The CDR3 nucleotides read TGTGCCAGCAGCCTCCCCCTCTACGAGCAGTACTTC.

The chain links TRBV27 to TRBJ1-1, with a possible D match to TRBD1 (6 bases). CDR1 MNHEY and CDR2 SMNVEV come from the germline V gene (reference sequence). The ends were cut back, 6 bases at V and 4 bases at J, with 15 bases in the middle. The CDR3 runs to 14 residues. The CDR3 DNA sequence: TGTGCCAGCAGCTACAGGGACCCGAGCACTGAAGCTTTCTTT. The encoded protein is CASSYRDPSTEAFF.

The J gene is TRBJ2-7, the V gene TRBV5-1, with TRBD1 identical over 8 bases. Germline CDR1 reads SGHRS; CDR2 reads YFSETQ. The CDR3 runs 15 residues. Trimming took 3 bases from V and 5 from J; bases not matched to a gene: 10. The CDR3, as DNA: TGCGCCAGCAGCTGGACCCTCGGGACAGGTGACGAGCAGTACTTC. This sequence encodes CASSWTLGTGDEQYF. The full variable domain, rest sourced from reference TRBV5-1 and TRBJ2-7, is KAGVTQTPRYLIKTRGQQVTLSCSPISGHRSVSWYQQTPGQGLQFLFEYFSETQRNKGNFPGRFSGRQFSNSRSEMNVSTLELGDSALYLCASSWTLGTGDEQYFGPGTRLTVT.

CDR3 region: CAWAVTIYEQYF. CDR3 coding DNA: TGTGCCTGGGCCGTAACGATCTACGAGCAGTACTTC. The chain employs TRBV30 and TRBJ2-7; D remains ambiguous. V was pared by 5 bases and J by 3 bases, with 11 bases between. Germline V lookup: CDR1 GTSNPN, CDR2 SVGIG (reference sequence). This CDR3 spans 12 amino acids.

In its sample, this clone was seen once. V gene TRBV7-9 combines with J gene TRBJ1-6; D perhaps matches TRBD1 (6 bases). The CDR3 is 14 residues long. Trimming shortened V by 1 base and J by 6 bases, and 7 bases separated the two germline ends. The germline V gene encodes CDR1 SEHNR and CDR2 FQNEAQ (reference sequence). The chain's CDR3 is CASSLDRANSPLHF. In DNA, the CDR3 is TGTGCCAGCAGCTTAGACAGGGCTAATTCACCCCTCCACTTT.

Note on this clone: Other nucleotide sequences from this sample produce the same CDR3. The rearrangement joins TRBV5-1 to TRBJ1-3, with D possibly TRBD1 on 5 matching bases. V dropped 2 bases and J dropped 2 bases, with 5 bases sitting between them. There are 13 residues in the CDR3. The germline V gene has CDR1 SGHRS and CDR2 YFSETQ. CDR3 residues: CASSLGAGNTIYF. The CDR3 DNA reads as TGCGCCAGCAGCTTAGGGGCTGGAAACACCATATATTTT.

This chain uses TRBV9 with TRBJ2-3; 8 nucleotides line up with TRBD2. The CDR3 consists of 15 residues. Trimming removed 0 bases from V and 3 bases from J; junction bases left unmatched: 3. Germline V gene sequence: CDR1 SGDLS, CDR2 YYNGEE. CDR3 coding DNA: TGTGCCAGCAGCGTAGCCCAGCGGGGGACAGATACGCAGTATTTT. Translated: CASSVAQRGTDTQYF.

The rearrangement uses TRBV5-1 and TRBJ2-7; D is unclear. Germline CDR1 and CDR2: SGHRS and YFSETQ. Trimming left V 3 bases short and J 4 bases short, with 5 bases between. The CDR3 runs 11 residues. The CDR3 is CASSYNYEQYF. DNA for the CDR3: TGCGCCAGCAGCTACAATTACGAGCAGTACTTC. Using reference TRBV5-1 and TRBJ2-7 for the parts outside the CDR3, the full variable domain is KAGVTQTPRYLIKTRGQQVTLSCSPISGHRSVSWYQQTPGQGLQFLFEYFSETQRNKGNFPGRFSGRQFSNSRSEMNVSTLELGDSALYLCASSYNYEQYFGPGTRLTVT.

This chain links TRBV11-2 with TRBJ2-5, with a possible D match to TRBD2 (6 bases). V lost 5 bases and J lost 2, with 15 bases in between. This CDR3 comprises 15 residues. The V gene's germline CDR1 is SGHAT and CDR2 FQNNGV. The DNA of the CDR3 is TGTGCCAGCAGCCCCGGACCGGCGGGACAAGAGACCCAGTACTTC. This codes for CASSPGPAGQETQYF.

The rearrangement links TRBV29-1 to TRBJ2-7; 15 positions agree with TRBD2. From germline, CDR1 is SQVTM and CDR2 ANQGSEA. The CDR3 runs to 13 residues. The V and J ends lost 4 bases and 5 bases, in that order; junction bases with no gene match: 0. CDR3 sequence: CSVGTSGRDEQYF. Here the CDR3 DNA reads TGCAGCGTTGGGACTAGCGGGAGGGACGAGCAGTACTTC.

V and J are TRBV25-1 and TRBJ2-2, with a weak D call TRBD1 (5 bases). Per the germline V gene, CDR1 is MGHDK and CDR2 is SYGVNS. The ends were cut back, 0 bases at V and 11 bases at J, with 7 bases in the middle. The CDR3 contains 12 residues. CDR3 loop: CASSEYRTELFF. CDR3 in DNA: TGTGCCAGCAGTGAATATAGGACAGAGCTGTTTTTT.

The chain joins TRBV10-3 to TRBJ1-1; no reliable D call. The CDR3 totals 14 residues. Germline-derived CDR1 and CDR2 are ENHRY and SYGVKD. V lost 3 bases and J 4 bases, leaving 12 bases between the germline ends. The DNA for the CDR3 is TGTGCCATCAGTGACAAGGCTGGCTTCACTGAAGCTTTCTTT. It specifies CAISDKAGFTEAFF.